This paragraph reports one T cell receptor (beta chain). The Seattle patients, enrolled during active infection, were followed longitudinally. The data derive from a study of blood T cell repertoires in COVID-19. Study as a whole: Donors in the United States, Italy and Spain gave samples during acute or convalescent COVID-19. PBMCs, B-cell-depleted T cells, or T cells were the source of the cDNA or gDNA that made up the material.

This CDR3 is built from 13 residues. CDR1 is GTSNPN and CDR2 is SVGIG in the germline V gene (reference sequence). The ends were cut back, 2 bases at V and 5 bases at J, with 10 bases in the middle. Per the original methods: Estimation of nucleated cell counts was performed using reference gene primer amplification. Sequencing used immunoSEQ multiplex PCR; TCRdb keeps in-frame clones, though not all of them. V and J calls and clone size are as listed in that table; D and trimming were resolved from the DNA. The table lists hundreds of thousands of clones, roughly 81% of them singletons. The clonotype comes from a woman at least 80 years old with COVID-19, enrolled during active disease. V gene TRBV30 combines with J gene TRBJ1-5; D remains ambiguous. Source material: peripheral blood. This chain's CDR3 is CAWSLGSDQPQHF. DNA for the CDR3: TGTGCCTGGAGTTTGGGGAGCGATCAGCCCCAGCATTTT.